The next 31 T cell receptor beta chains were all read from a single sample in a study of T cell responses to AZD1222 COVID-19 vaccine. Profiling relied on immunoSEQ multiplex PCR, and the TCRdb table lists in-frame clones only, not all of them. The sample gives around 120,000 clones, approximately 90% of which show up once; less than 8.5% is in the top ten. The sample was peripheral blood, taken 28 days after the second AZD1222 dose. These receptors were obtained from an adult who received the AZD1222 COVID-19 vaccine.

V gene TRBV10-2 combines with J gene TRBJ1-2; no reliable D call. Germline assignment: CDR1 WSHSY and CDR2 SAAADI. Trimming pared 2 bases from V and 6 bases from J, leaving 10 bases between. CDR3 length: 13 residues. The CDR3 nucleotides read TGCGCCAGCAGTGAGCGACGGGGAGATGGCTACACCTTC. This gives the protein CASSERRGDGYTF.

The J gene is TRBJ1-2, the V gene TRBV19, with 7 positions matching TRBD1. This CDR3 is built from 13 residues. CDR1 and CDR2 from the germline V gene are LNHDA and SQIVND (reference sequence). V shed 4 bases and J 4 bases; nucleotides not matched to a gene: 3. The CDR3 DNA reads as TGTGCCAGTAGTACGACAGGGATCTATGGCTACACCTTC. Translated: CASSTTGIYGYTF.

Only a few counts were recorded for this clone. CDR3 sequence: CASSDPGLGADTQYF. CDR3 DNA: TGCGCCAGCAGTGACCCGGGACTAGGTGCAGATACGCAGTATTTT. The chain recombines TRBV10-1 with TRBJ2-3; 8 bases are shared with TRBD2. V lost 3 bases and J lost 4; bases outside the gene matches: 6. The germline gives CDR1 WNHNN, CDR2 SYGVQD (reference sequence). This CDR3 comprises 15 residues.

The chain joins TRBV5-4 to TRBJ1-1; 10 bases align to TRBD1. Losses at the gene ends were 4 bases for V and 4 bases for J; bases not matched to a gene: 7. The germline CDR1 and CDR2 sequences are SGHNT and YYREEE (reference sequence). The length of the CDR3 is 15 residues. CDR3 DNA: TGTGCCAGCAGCAGAAGGGACAGGGGAGGCACTGAAGCTTTCTTT. Amino acids: CASSRRDRGGTEAFF.

This chain uses TRBV2 with TRBJ2-1, with a tentative D call TRBD1 (6 bases). Germline V gene lookup returns CDR1 SNHLY and CDR2 FYNNEI. Trimming pared 5 bases from V and 0 bases from J, leaving 8 bases between. This CDR3 has 14 amino acids. CDR3 nucleotides: TGTGCCAGCAGTAAGGACAGCTCCTACAATGAGCAGTTCTTC. As protein: CASSKDSSYNEQFF.

The genes are TRBV11-2 and TRBJ2-7; tentative D call: TRBD1 (6 bases). With 5 bases removed from V and 2 bases from J, the gap between germline ends came to 16 bases. CDR1 is SGHAT and CDR2 is FQNNGV in the germline V gene. This CDR3 is 15 amino acids long. In DNA form, the CDR3 reads TGTGCCAGCAGCCAGGGGCGGCTATCCACCTACGAGCAGTACTTC. Residues: CASSQGRLSTYEQYF.

This rearrangement joins TRBV6-6 to TRBJ2-7; 9 bases fit TRBD2. The CDR3 is 13 amino acids. The junction had 6 bases not matched to a gene; V was cut back by 10 bases and J by 2 bases. The V gene's germline CDR1 is MNHNY and CDR2 SVGAGI (reference sequence). The CDR3 bases are TGTGCCACTGTAGCGGGGGTAACCTACGAGCAGTACTTC. This encodes CATVAGVTYEQYF.

The chain's CDR3 is CASSYSEETQYF. The CDR3 bases are TGTGCCAGCAGTTATAGCGAAGAGACCCAGTACTTC. This chain joins TRBV2 and TRBJ2-5; a weak D match, TRBD2 (5 bases). The V gene lost 5 bases and the J gene lost 3 bases, with 7 bases spanning the gap. The germline gives CDR1 SNHLY, CDR2 FYNNEI. This CDR3 is 12 amino acids long.

The CDR3 sequence is CASGPRDRAGNTIYF. The CDR3, as DNA: TGTGCCAGCGGGCCCCGGGACAGGGCTGGAAACACCATATATTTT. This chain connects TRBV6-5 to TRBJ1-3, with 9 bases fitting TRBD1. Per the germline V gene, CDR1 is MNHEY and CDR2 is SVGAGI. CDR3 size: 15 residues. V was clipped by 8 bases and J by 2 bases; unmatched bases: 7.

This rearrangement joins TRBV28 to TRBJ2-1, with 7 bases lining up with TRBD1. The CDR3 is 14 residues long. The trim removed 7 bases at V and 5 bases at J, leaving 8 bases unmatched. The germline gives CDR1 MDHEN, CDR2 SYDVKM. DNA of the CDR3: TGTGCCAGCAAGGTCGCAGGGGGAAACAATGAGCAGTTCTTC. Translation gives CASKVAGGNNEQFF. The full variable domain, in which reference TRBV28 and TRBJ2-1 provide the parts outside the CDR3, is DVKVTQSSRYLVKRTGEKVFLECVQDMDHENMFWYRQDPGLGLRLIYFSYDVKMKEKGDIPEGYSVSREKKERFSLILESASTNQTSMYLCASKVAGGNNEQFFGPGTRLTVL.

The chain uses TRBV9 and TRBJ1-1; TRBD1 aligns across 7 bases. This CDR3 has 17 residues. CDR1 and CDR2 from the germline V gene are SGDLS and YYNGEE. V shed 2 bases, J shed 4 bases, and the junction held 14 bases outside the gene matches. The CDR3 loop reads CASSVSPTTGMRTEAFF. CDR3 in DNA: TGTGCCAGCAGCGTGAGCCCCACGACAGGGATGCGCACTGAAGCTTTCTTT.

V gene TRBV12-3 or TRBV12-4 combines with J gene TRBJ2-3; unclear D gene. Trimming removed 6 bases at V and 1 base at J, with 2 bases between. CDR3 length: 11 amino acids. The CDR3 is CASRRTDTQYF. The CDR3 coding sequence is TGTGCCAGCAGGCGCACAGATACGCAGTATTTT.

The gene calls are TRBV4-2 and TRBJ2-2; 10 positions match TRBD2. The germline gives CDR1 LGHNA, CDR2 YNFKEQ. V trimming: 1 base; J trimming: 7 bases; junction bases outside the gene matches: 9. The CDR3 is 17 amino acids. The CDR3 DNA follows: TGTGCCAGCAGCCAAGTTTCAAGCGGGGGGGCCGTCGGGGAGCTGTTTTTT. It codes for CASSQVSSGGAVGELFF.

The chain joins TRBV5-1 to TRBJ2-7; D is ambiguous. V gave up 5 bases and J gave up 1 base, with 7 bases separating them. This CDR3 has 12 amino acids. Germline V gene data show CDR1 as SGHRS and CDR2 as YFSETQ. The CDR3 loop reads CASRSKSYEQYF. The CDR3 coding sequence is TGCGCCAGCAGGTCGAAGTCCTACGAGCAGTACTTC.

The V call is TRBV7-9, the J call TRBJ1-1, with D uncertain. Trimming took 0 bases from V and 0 from J, leaving 8 bases between them. The CDR3 is 15 amino acids. The V gene's germline CDR1 is SEHNR and CDR2 FQNEAQ (reference sequence). CDR3 amino acids: CASSLARRMNTEAFF. As DNA, the CDR3 is TGTGCCAGCAGCTTAGCAAGGAGGATGAACACTGAAGCTTTCTTT. The full variable domain, with the rest looked up from reference TRBV7-9 and TRBJ1-1, is DTGVSQNPRHKITKRGQNVTFRCDPISEHNRLYWYRQTLGQGPEFLTYFQNEAQLEKSRLLSDRFSAERPKGSFSTLEIQRTEQGDSAMYLCASSLARRMNTEAFFGQGTRLTVV.

The V and J genes are TRBV7-9 and TRBJ1-2, with 10 bases lining up with TRBD1. Germline assignment: CDR1 SEHNR and CDR2 FQNEAQ (reference sequence). V lost 2 bases to trimming and J lost 7 bases; unmatched junction nucleotides: 10. The CDR3 spans 16 residues. The CDR3 region has the DNA TGTGCCAGCAGCTTATTAGGACGCGGACAGGGGGTTGGCTACACCTTC. Protein: CASSLLGRGQGVGYTF.

This clone was detected a few times. This rearrangement joins TRBV2 to TRBJ1-1, with D unclear. There are 15 residues in the CDR3. V lost 7 bases and J 1 base, leaving 16 bases between the germline ends. Germline V gene sequence: CDR1 SNHLY, CDR2 FYNNEI. CDR3 sequence: CASIPLAQRNTEAFF. CDR3 DNA sequence: TGTGCCAGCATCCCGTTGGCACAGAGGAACACTGAAGCTTTCTTT. Drawing the rest from reference TRBV2 and TRBJ1-1, the complete variable domain is EPEVTQTPSHQVTQMGQEVILRCVPISNHLYFYWYRQILGQKVEFLVSFYNNEISEKSEIFDDQFSVERPDGSNFTLKIRSTKLEDSAMYFCASIPLAQRNTEAFFGQGTRLTVV.

The chain carries TRBV30 and TRBJ1-1, with D unresolved. The ends were cut back, 1 base at V and 4 bases at J, with 4 bases in the middle. CDR3 length: 11 residues. Germline V lookup: CDR1 GTSNPN, CDR2 SVGIG (reference sequence). Written as DNA, the CDR3 is TGTGCCTGGAGTGAAGCCACTGAAGCTTTCTTT. This gives the protein CAWSEATEAFF. The full variable domain, with the rest looked up from reference TRBV30 and TRBJ1-1, is SQTIHQWPATLVQPVGSPLSLECTVEGTSNPNLYWYRQAAGRGLQLLFYSVGIGQISSEVPQNLSASRPQDRQFILSSKKLLLSDSGFYLCAWSEATEAFFGQGTRLTVV.

In its sample, this clone was seen once. The chain combines TRBV16 with TRBJ1-5; 11 bases align to TRBD1. CDR3 size: 16 residues. The J segment lost 6 bases and the V segment lost 3 bases, leaving 7 bases of the junction unmatched. In germline, CDR1 is KGHSY, CDR2 FQNENV. The CDR3 sequence: CASSQLDRGLVQPQHF. CDR3 sequence (DNA): TGTGCCAGCAGCCAGTTGGACAGGGGGCTGGTTCAGCCCCAGCATTTT.

The J gene is TRBJ1-2, the V gene TRBV19, with TRBD1 matching over 8 bases. The junction had 8 bases not matched to a gene; V was cut back by 7 bases and J by 4 bases. The germline CDR1 and CDR2 sequences are LNHDA and SQIVND (reference sequence). The CDR3 consists of 14 residues. The CDR3 region is CASMAGTGIYGYTF. The CDR3 DNA follows: TGTGCCAGTATGGCCGGGACAGGCATCTATGGCTACACCTTC.

In its sample, this clone was seen once. The chain joins TRBV9 to TRBJ1-2; weak D call: TRBD1 (5 bases). The CDR3 loop spans 15 amino acids. Germline V gene data show CDR1 as SGDLS and CDR2 as YYNGEE. Trimming removed 0 bases at V and 0 bases at J, with 9 bases between. DNA for the CDR3: TGTGCCAGCAGCGTAGCGGTGACAGCTAACTATGGCTACACCTTC. Encoded protein: CASSVAVTANYGYTF.

The rearrangement joins TRBV2 to TRBJ1-4, with TRBD1 matching 8 bases. Germline CDR1 and CDR2: SNHLY and FYNNEI. J was trimmed by 8 bases and V by 6 bases; bases with no gene match: 8. The CDR3 extends over 14 amino acids. The CDR3 sequence: CASSAQGVREKLFF. The CDR3 DNA sequence: TGTGCCAGCAGCGCACAGGGGGTGCGAGAAAAACTGTTTTTT.

The chain has TRBV5-1 and TRBJ2-6; no firm D call. This CDR3 has 17 amino acids. Germline CDR1 is SGHRS and CDR2 is YFSETQ. Trimming took off 3 bases at V and 2 bases at J, with 15 bases between the two ends. This CDR3 is CASSWSSGSPGANVLTF. CDR3 nucleotide sequence: TGCGCCAGCAGCTGGAGTTCCGGGTCCCCTGGGGCCAACGTCCTGACTTTC.

V and J are TRBV9 and TRBJ2-6; no reliable D call. With 4 bases removed from V and 7 bases from J, the gap between germline ends came to 6 bases. The CDR3 spans 12 residues. From germline, CDR1 is SGDLS and CDR2 YYNGEE. CDR3 in amino acids: CASSSGANVLTF. The CDR3 nucleotides are TGTGCCAGCAGCTCCGGTGCCAACGTCCTGACTTTC.

The V and J genes are TRBV16 and TRBJ1-6; D not certain. V was clipped by 3 bases and J by 6 bases, with 0 bases between them. Per the germline V gene, CDR1 is KGHSY and CDR2 is FQNENV. The CDR3 runs to 11 residues. The CDR3 here is CASSHNSPLHF. The CDR3 region has the DNA TGTGCCAGCAGCCATAATTCACCCCTCCACTTT.

The chain is built from TRBV4-3 and TRBJ2-4; D is possibly TRBD2 (5 bases). Trimming removed 1 base at V and 0 bases at J, with 16 bases between. The CDR3 runs to 18 residues. From germline, CDR1 is LGHNA and CDR2 YSLEER. In DNA form, the CDR3 reads TGCGCCAGCAGCCAAGGCCTTGGACTCTCAATAGCCAAAAACATTCAGTACTTC. Translation: CASSQGLGLSIAKNIQYF.

V usage is TRBV30 and J usage is TRBJ2-1; D may match TRBD1 or TRBD2 (5 bases each). CDR1 and CDR2 (germline): GTSNPN, SVGIG (reference sequence). The CDR3 consists of 13 residues. Trimming took 8 bases from V and 6 from J, leaving 17 bases between them. Here the CDR3 DNA reads TGTGCCCTCTTGGGGCTAGCCTTCAATGAGCAGTTCTTC. Its protein product is CALLGLAFNEQFF. Full variable domain (rest looked up from reference TRBV30 and TRBJ2-1): SQTIHQWPATLVQPVGSPLSLECTVEGTSNPNLYWYRQAAGRGLQLLFYSVGIGQISSEVPQNLSASRPQDRQFILSSKKLLLSDSGFYLCALLGLAFNEQFFGPGTRLTVL.

Notes on this clone: At one of its ends the junction is not consistent with the germline gene, which may arise from a read error. V and J are TRBV7-7 and TRBJ2-2, with 11 bases that match TRBD1. Germline V gene lookup returns CDR1 SSHAT and CDR2 FNYEAQ (reference sequence). CDR3 size: 15 residues. CDR3 sequence reads: CASSPGTGGTGELFF. The CDR3 DNA is TGTGCTAGCAGCCCAGGGACAGGGGGCACCGGGGAGCTGTTTTTT.

CDR3 region: CASSYRTTESYGYTF. The CDR3, as DNA: TGTGCCAGCAGTTACCGGACGACAGAAAGCTATGGCTACACCTTC. This sequence joins TRBV6-5 and TRBJ1-2; D is perhaps TRBD1 (5 bases). CDR1 and CDR2 from the germline V gene are MNHEY and SVGAGI. Between the trimmed V and J ends, which lost 2 bases and 4 bases, there was a span of 14 bases. CDR3 size: 15 residues.

J is TRBJ2-7 and V is TRBV7-6; TRBD2 matches 10 bases. Per the germline V gene, CDR1 is SGHVS and CDR2 is FNYEAQ. The trim removed 0 bases at V and 2 bases at J, leaving 7 bases unmatched. The CDR3 runs to 17 residues. The CDR3 here is CASSLATSGTKTYEQYF. CDR3 DNA: TGTGCCAGCAGCTTAGCAACTAGCGGGACGAAAACCTACGAGCAGTACTTC.

V and J are TRBV7-2 and TRBJ1-2, with D possibly being TRBD1 (6 bases). The CDR3 consists of 14 residues. The germline V gene encodes CDR1 SGHTA and CDR2 FQGNSA. Trimming stripped 7 bases from V and 2 bases from J, with 14 bases between. CDR3 nucleotide sequence: TGTGCCAGCACCTGGGGGGGCCCGAACTATGGCTACACCTTC. It is translated as CASTWGGPNYGYTF.